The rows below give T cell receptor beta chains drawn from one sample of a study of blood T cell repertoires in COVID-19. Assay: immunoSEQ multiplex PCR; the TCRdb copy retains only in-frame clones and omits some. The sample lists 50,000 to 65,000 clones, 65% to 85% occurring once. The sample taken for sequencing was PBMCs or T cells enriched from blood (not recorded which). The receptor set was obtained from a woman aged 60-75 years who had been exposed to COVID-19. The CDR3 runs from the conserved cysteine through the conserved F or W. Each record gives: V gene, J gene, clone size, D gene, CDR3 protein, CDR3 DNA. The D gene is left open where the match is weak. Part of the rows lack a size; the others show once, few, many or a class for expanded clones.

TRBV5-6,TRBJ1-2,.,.,CASSLDSYGYTF,TGTGCCAGCAGCTTGGACAGCTATGGCTACACCTTC
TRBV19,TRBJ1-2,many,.,CASSIGAYSYGYTF,TGTGCCAGTAGTATAGGAGCGTACTCGTATGGCTACACCTTC
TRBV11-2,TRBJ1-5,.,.,CASSLGTGNQPQHF,TGTGCCAGCAGCTTAGGGACAGGCAATCAGCCCCAGCATTTT
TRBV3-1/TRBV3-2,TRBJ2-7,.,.,CASSQVNRMKEQYF,TGTGCCAGCAGCCAAGTGAACAGAATGAAGGAGCAGTACTTC
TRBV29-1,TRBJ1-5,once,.,CSVSDSFNQPQHF,TGCAGCGTTTCCGACAGCTTCAATCAGCCCCAGCATTTT
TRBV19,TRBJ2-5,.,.,CASSIPRETQYF,TGTGCCAGTAGTATACCCCGTGAGACCCAGTACTTC
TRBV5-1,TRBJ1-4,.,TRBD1,CASSLGGQGQEKLFF,TGCGCCAGCAGCTTGGGGGGACAGGGCCAAGAAAAACTGTTTTTT
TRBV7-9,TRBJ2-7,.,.,CASSHPASGSEQYF,TGTGCCAGCAGCCATCCAGCTTCAGGGTCCGAGCAGTACTTC
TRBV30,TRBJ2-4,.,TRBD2,CAWSLVPGGVLAKNIQYF,TGTGCCTGGAGTCTTGTCCCGGGGGGGGTTCTGGCCAAAAACATTCAGTACTTC
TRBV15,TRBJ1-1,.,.,CATSRDWARVNTEAFF,TGTGCCACCAGCAGAGATTGGGCGCGGGTGAACACTGAAGCTTTCTTT
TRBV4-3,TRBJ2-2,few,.,CASSQDGIAYTGELFF,TGCGCCAGCAGCCAAGATGGAATAGCGTACACCGGGGAGCTGTTTTTT
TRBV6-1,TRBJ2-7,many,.,CASSDGTSGDEQYF,TGTGCCAGCAGTGATGGTACGTCCGGGGACGAGCAGTACTTC
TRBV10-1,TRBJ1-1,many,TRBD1,CARGDRRKAFF,TGCGCCAGAGGGGACAGACGTAAAGCTTTCTTT
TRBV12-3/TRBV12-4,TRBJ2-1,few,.,CASSTTVNNEQFF,TGTGCCAGCAGCACGACAGTGAACAATGAGCAGTTCTTC
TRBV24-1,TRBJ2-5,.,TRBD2,CATSDTGLGSFETQYF,TGTGCCACCAGTGATACAGGACTAGGTTCGTTCGAGACCCAGTACTTC
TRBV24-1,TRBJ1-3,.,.,CATSESSQPSSGNTIYF,TGTGCCACCAGTGAGTCCTCACAGCCAAGCTCTGGAAACACCATATATTTT
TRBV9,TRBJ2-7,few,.,CASSVIWADIYEQYF,TGTGCCAGCAGCGTAATCTGGGCAGATATCTACGAGCAGTACTTC
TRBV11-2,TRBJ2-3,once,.,CASSARGGVTDTQYF,TGTGCCAGCAGCGCAAGGGGGGGAGTTACAGATACGCAGTATTTT
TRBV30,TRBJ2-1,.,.,CAWSVRTADRSYNEQFF,TGTGCCTGGAGTGTAAGGACAGCTGATCGCTCCTACAATGAGCAGTTCTTC
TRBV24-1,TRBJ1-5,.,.,CATSALGAGQPQHF,TGTGCCACCAGTGCTCTGGGAGCGGGTCAGCCCCAGCATTTT
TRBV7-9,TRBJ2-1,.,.,CASSNRGASSYNEQFF,TGTGCCAGCAGCAATCGGGGGGCGAGCTCCTACAATGAGCAGTTCTTC
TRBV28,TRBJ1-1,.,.,CASSTGSRAEAFF,TGTGCCAGTAGTACAGGGAGTAGGGCTGAAGCTTTCTTT
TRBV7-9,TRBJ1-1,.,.,CASSLSTVNTEAFF,TGTGCCAGCAGCTTATCTACAGTGAACACTGAAGCTTTCTTT
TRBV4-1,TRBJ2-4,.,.,CASSQEPGLKNIQYF,TGCGCCAGCAGCCAAGAACCCGGGTTAAAAAACATTCAGTACTTC
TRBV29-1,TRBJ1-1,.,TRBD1,CSVGTGGLNTEAFF,TGCAGCGTTGGGACAGGGGGCTTGAACACTGAAGCTTTCTTT
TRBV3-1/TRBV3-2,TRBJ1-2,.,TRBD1,CASSPWDRGTPHGYTF,TGTGCCAGCAGCCCATGGGACAGGGGCACCCCCCATGGCTACACCTTC
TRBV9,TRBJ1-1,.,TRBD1,CASSAKLGTGATEAFF,TGTGCCAGCAGCGCGAAACTGGGGACAGGGGCCACTGAAGCTTTCTTT
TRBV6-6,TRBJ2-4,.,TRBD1,CASSPGTGGTKNIQYF,TGTGCCAGCAGCCCCGGGACAGGGGGAACCAAAAACATTCAGTACTTC
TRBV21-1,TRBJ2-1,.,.,CASRPGTSGGNEQFF,TGTGCCAGCAGACCCGGGACTAGCGGGGGGAATGAGCAGTTCTTC
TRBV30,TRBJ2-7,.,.,CAWSRDTYEQYF,TGTGCCTGGAGCAGGGACACCTACGAGCAGTACTTC
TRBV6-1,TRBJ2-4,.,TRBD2,CASSETSGSGNIQYF,TGTGCCAGCAGTGAGACTAGCGGGAGCGGGAACATTCAGTACTTC
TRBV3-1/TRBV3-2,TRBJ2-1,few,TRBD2,CASSHWSGGNEQFF,TGTGCCAGCAGCCATTGGAGCGGGGGCAATGAGCAGTTCTTC
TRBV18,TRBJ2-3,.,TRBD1,CASSPQQGVPTDTQYF,TGTGCCAGCTCACCACAACAGGGGGTCCCCACAGATACGCAGTATTTT
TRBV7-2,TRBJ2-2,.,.,CASSFRPSGSTGELFF,TGTGCCAGCAGCTTTAGGCCATCAGGGTCCACCGGGGAGCTGTTTTTT
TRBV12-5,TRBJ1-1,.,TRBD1,CASSDRANTEAFF,TGTGCTAGTTCGGACAGGGCGAACACTGAAGCTTTCTTT
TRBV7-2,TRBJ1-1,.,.,CASSQRSTEAFF,TGTGCCAGCAGCCAGAGGAGCACTGAAGCTTTCTTT
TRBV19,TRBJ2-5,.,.,CASSLSEGTQYF,TGTGCCAGTAGTCTCAGCGAGGGGACCCAGTACTTC
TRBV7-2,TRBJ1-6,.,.,CASSLESYNSPLHF,TGTGCCAGCAGCTTGGAGTCCTATAATTCACCCCTCCACTTT
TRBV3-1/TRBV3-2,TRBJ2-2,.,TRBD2,CASSQRTSVTGELFF,TGTGCCAGCAGCCAAAGGACTAGCGTAACCGGGGAGCTGTTTTTT
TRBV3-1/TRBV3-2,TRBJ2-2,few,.,CASSQGRGGELFF,TGTGCCAGCAGCCAAGGTCGGGGCGGGGAGCTGTTTTTT
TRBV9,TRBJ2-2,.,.,CASSVGGQVNTGELFF,TGTGCCAGCAGCGTAGGGGGGCAGGTGAACACCGGGGAGCTGTTTTTT
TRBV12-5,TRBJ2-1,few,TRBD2,CASGLVLGLAGGEQFF,TGTGCTAGTGGTTTGGTCCTGGGACTAGCGGGAGGTGAGCAGTTCTTC
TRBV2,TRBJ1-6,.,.,CASRGGVEGAPLHF,TGTGCCAGCAGGGGGGGGGTGGAAGGCGCACCCCTCCACTTT
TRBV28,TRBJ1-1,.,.,CASSFSSRTEAFF,TGTGCCAGCAGTTTCTCAAGCCGGACTGAAGCTTTCTTT
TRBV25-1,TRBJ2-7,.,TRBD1,CASSPTGAIHEQYF,TGTGCCAGCAGTCCGACAGGGGCAATCCACGAGCAGTACTTC
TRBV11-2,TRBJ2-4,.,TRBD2,CASTMTSERNIQYF,TGTGCCAGCACCATGACTAGCGAGAGGAACATTCAGTACTTC
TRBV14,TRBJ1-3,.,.,CASSQELLTAASNTIYF,TGTGCCAGCAGCCAAGAACTTCTAACAGCCGCGTCAAACACCATATATTTT
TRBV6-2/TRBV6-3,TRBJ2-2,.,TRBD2,CASSPSGLAGRGELFF,TGTGCCAGCAGTCCCTCGGGACTAGCGGGACGCGGGGAGCTGTTTTTT
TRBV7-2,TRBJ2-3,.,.,CASSPKSTTTSTDTQYF,TGTGCCAGCAGCCCAAAGAGTACTACTACTAGCACAGATACGCAGTATTTT
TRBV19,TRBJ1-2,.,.,CASSPSGGGVGYTF,TGTGCCAGTAGTCCCTCGGGCGGCGGGGTTGGCTACACCTTC